The rows below give T cell receptor beta chains drawn from one sample of a study of blood T cell repertoires in COVID-19. Sequencing was performed with immunoSEQ multiplex PCR; in TCRdb, only in-frame clones are kept and a portion is missing. This sample has 250,000 to 300,000 clones, with about nine tenths found just once. The sequencing sample was made of peripheral blood. The receptors were gathered from a woman in her 30s with COVID-19, enrolled during active disease. Each CDR3 is given with its conserved first and last residue. Size is omitted from some rows. Given values are once, few, many or a class for expanded clones.

>TRBV10-2|NA|TRBJ1-2
CASIALDPPGYGYTF
>TRBV5-3|NA|TRBJ1-1
CARNPEGLENTEAFF
>TRBV11-1|NA|TRBJ1-1
CASSLVAGRGVEAFF
>TRBV5-1|once|TRBJ2-7
CASSFAGGNYEQYF
>TRBV7-2|few|TRBJ1-3
CASSFGVTSSGNTIYF
>TRBV6-2/TRBV6-3|NA|TRBJ1-5
CASSPLTRTDRLGNQPQHF
>TRBV4-1|NA|TRBJ2-2
CASMPGQAANTGELFF
>TRBV27|NA|TRBJ2-7
CASIPGQGYEQYF
>TRBV24-1|NA|TRBJ2-5
CATSDLGTGYKETQYF
>TRBV19|NA|TRBJ2-1
CASTDVEGSSYNEQFF
>TRBV6-5|NA|TRBJ1-5
CASSPTGYQPQHF
>TRBV19|NA|TRBJ2-7
CASSIFGGGSYEQYF
>TRBV11-2|NA|TRBJ1-1
CASGTLRGNTEAFF
>TRBV6-5|NA|TRBJ2-7
CASSRSGFYEQYF
>TRBV11-2|NA|TRBJ1-1
CASSPLVFRSNTEAFF
>TRBV3-1/TRBV3-2|NA|TRBJ1-3
CASSRTGGNTIYF
>TRBV28|NA|TRBJ2-2
CASRLNTGELFF
>TRBV4-2|NA|TRBJ2-2
CASSSKWASGTGELFF
>TRBV28|NA|TRBJ1-1
CASTRLGGTEAFF
>TRBV7-8|NA|TRBJ2-7
CASSPHKKYEQYF
>TRBV9|NA|TRBJ1-1
CASWGGGTEAFF
>TRBV5-1|NA|TRBJ1-2
CASSPRLGEGGYTF
>TRBV6-1|NA|TRBJ2-1
CASSVLGGGRDEQFF
>TRBV19|NA|TRBJ1-1
CASSITGGYAFF
>TRBV5-6|NA|TRBJ1-2
CASSLQGASYYGYTF
>TRBV28|NA|TRBJ1-1
CASSWTGGLTEAFF
>TRBV15|NA|TRBJ2-5
CATSREQGGQETQYF
>TRBV7-8|NA|TRBJ2-1
CASSPISYNEQFF